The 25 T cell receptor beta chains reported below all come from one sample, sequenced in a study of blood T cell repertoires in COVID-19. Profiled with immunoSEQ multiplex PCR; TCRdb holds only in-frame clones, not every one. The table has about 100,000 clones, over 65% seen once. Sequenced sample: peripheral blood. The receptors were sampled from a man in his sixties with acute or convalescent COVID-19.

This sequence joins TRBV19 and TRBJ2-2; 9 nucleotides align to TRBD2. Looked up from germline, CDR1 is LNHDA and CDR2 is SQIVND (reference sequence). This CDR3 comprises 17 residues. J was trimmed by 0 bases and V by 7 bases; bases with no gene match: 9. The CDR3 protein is CASTRLAEVANTGELFF. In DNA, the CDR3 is TGTGCCAGTACGCGACTAGCGGAAGTCGCGAACACCGGGGAGCTGTTTTTT.

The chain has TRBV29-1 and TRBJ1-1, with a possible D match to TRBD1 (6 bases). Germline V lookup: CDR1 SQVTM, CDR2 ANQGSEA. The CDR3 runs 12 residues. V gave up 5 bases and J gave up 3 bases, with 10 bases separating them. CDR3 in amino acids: CSVRRGHTEAFF. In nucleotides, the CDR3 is TGCAGCGTTCGCAGGGGACACACTGAAGCTTTCTTT. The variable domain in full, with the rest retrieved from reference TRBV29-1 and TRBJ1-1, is SAVISQKPSRDICQRGTSLTIQCQVDSQVTMMFWYRQQPGQSLTLIATANQGSEATYESGFVIDKFPISRPNLTFSTLTVSNMSPEDSSIYLCSVRRGHTEAFFGQGTRLTVV.

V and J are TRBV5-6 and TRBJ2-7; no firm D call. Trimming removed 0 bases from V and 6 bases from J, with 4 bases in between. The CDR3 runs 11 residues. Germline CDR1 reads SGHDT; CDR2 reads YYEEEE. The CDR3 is CASSLASEQYF. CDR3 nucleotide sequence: TGTGCCAGCAGCTTGGCCTCCGAGCAGTACTTC.

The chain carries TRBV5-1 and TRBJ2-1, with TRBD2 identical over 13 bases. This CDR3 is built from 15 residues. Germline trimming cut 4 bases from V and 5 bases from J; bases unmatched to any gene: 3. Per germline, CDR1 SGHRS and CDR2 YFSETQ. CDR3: CASSKGLAGDNEQFF. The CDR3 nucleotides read TGCGCCAGCAGCAAAGGACTAGCGGGAGACAATGAGCAGTTCTTC. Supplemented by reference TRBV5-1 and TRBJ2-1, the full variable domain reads KAGVTQTPRYLIKTRGQQVTLSCSPISGHRSVSWYQQTPGQGLQFLFEYFSETQRNKGNFPGRFSGRQFSNSRSEMNVSTLELGDSALYLCASSKGLAGDNEQFFGPGTRLTVL.

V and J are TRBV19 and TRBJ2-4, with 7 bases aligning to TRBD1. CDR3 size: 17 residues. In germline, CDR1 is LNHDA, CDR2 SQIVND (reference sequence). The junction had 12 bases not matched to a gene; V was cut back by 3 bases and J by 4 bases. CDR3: CASSMVPRQGSKNIQYF. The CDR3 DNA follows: TGTGCCAGTAGTATGGTCCCCCGACAGGGCTCGAAAAACATTCAGTACTTC.

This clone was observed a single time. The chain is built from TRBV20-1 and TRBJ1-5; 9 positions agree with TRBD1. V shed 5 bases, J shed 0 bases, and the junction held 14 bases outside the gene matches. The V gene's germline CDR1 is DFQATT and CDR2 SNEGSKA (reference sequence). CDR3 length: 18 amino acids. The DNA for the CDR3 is TGCAGTGCTGGTGTCGGGACAGGGCGCCTCTATAGCAATCAGCCCCAGCATTTT. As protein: CSAGVGTGRLYSNQPQHF.

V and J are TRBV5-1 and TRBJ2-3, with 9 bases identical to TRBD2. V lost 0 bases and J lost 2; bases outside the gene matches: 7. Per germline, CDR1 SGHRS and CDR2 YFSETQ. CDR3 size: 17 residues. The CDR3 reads CASSLVAGGPNTDTQYF. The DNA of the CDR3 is TGCGCCAGCAGCTTGGTTGCGGGAGGGCCGAACACAGATACGCAGTATTTT.

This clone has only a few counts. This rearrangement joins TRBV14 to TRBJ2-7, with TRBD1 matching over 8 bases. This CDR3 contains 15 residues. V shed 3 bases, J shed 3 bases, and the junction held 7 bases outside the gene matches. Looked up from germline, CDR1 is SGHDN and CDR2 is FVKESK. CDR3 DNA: TGTGCCAGCAGCCAGGCGGACAGGGCCATCTACGAGCAGTACTTC. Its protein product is CASSQADRAIYEQYF.

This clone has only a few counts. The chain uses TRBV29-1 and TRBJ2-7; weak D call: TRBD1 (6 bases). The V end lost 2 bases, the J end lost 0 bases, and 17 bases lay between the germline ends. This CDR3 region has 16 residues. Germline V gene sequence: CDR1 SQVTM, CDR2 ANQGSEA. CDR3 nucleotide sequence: TGCAGCGTTGAACAGGGGAACTTACTAAACTCCTACGAGCAGTACTTC. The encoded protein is CSVEQGNLLNSYEQYF.

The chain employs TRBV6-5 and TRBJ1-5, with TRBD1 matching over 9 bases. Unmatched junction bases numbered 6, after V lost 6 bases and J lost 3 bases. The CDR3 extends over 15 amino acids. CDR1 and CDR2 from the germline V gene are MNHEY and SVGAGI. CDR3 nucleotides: TGTGCCAGCAGGGGCGGGACAGGGTACAATCAGCCCCAGCATTTT. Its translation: CASRGGTGYNQPQHF.

CDR3 sequence: CASTWGEGEQYV. CDR3 coding DNA: TGTGCCAGCACATGGGGGGAAGGCGAGCAGTACGTC. This rearrangement joins TRBV18 to TRBJ2-7, with a tentative D call TRBD2 (6 bases). V dropped 8 bases and J dropped 6 bases, with 14 bases sitting between them. This CDR3 region has 12 residues. The germline CDR1 and CDR2 sequences are KGHSH and LQKENI.

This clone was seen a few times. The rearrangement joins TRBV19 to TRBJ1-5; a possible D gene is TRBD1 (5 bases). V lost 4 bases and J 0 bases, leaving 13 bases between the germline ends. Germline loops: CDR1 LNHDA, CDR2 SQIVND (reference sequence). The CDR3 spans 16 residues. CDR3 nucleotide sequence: TGTGCCAGTAGTAGGGGGGGACGGGGTAGCAATCAGCCCCAGCATTTT. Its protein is CASSRGGRGSNQPQHF.

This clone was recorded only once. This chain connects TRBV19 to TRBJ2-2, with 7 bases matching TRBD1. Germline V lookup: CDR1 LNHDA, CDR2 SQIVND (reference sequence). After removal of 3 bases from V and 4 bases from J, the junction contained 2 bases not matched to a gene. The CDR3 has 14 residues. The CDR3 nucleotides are TGTGCCAGTAGTATGCCAGGGGGCACCGGGGAGCTGTTTTTT. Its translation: CASSMPGGTGELFF.

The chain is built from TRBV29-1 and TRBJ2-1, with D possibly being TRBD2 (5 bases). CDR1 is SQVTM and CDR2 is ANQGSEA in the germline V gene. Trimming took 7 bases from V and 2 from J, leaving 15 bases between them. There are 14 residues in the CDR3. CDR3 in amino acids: CSGEMAVPYNEQFF. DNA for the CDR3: TGCAGCGGGGAGATGGCGGTGCCCTACAATGAGCAGTTCTTC.

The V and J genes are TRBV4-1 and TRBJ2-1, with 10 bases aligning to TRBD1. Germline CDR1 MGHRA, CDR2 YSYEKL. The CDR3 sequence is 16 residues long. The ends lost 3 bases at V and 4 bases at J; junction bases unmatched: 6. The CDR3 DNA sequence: TGCGCCAGCAGCCACCTCCGGGACAGGGGTTACAATGAGCAGTTCTTC. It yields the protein CASSHLRDRGYNEQFF.

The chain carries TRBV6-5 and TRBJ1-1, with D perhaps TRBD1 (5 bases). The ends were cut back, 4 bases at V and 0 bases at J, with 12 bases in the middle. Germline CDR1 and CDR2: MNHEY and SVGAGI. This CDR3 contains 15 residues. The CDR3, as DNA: TGTGCCAGCAGTTTCCCGACAGATTTGAACACTGAAGCTTTCTTT. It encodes CASSFPTDLNTEAFF.

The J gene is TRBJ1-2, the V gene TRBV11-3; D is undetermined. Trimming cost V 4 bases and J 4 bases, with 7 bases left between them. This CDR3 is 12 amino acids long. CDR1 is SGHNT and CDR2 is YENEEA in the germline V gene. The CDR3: CASSSGFYGYTF. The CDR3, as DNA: TGTGCCAGCAGCTCGGGGTTCTATGGCTACACCTTC.

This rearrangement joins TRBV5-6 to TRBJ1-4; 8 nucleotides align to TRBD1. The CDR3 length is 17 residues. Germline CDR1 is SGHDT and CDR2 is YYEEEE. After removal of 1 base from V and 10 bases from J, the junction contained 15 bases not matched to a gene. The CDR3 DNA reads TGTGCCAGCAGCTTGCTTAGTAGTACACAGGGGGTCGGAAAACTGTTTTTT. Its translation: CASSLLSSTQGVGKLFF.

As DNA, the CDR3 is TGTGCCAGCAGCTTTGGTACTAGCGGAAGCACAGATACGCAGTATTTT. It is translated as CASSFGTSGSTDTQYF. The chain combines TRBV7-9 with TRBJ2-3, with 8 bases lining up with TRBD2. The CDR3 has 16 residues. V shed 3 bases and J 0 bases; nucleotides not matched to a gene: 5. Per the germline V gene, CDR1 is SEHNR and CDR2 is FQNEAQ (reference sequence).

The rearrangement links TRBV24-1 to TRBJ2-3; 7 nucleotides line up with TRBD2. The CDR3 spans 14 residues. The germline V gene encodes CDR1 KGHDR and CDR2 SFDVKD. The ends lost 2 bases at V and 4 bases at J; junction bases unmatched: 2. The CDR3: CATSDYGRSDTQYF. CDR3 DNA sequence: TGTGCCACCAGTGATTACGGGAGGTCAGATACGCAGTATTTT.

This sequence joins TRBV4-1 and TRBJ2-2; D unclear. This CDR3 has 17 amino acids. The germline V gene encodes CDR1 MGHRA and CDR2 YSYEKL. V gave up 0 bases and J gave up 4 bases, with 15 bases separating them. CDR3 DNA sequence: TGCGCCAGCAGCCAAGACGTCGACCGTGGAGTCACCGGGGAGCTGTTTTTT. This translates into CASSQDVDRGVTGELFF.

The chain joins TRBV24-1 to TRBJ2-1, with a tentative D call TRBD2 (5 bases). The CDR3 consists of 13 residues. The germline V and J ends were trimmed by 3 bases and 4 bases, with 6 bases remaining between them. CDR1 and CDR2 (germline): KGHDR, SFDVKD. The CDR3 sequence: CATSDRGYNEQFF. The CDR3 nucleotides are TGTGCCACCAGTGATCGGGGTTACAATGAGCAGTTCTTC.

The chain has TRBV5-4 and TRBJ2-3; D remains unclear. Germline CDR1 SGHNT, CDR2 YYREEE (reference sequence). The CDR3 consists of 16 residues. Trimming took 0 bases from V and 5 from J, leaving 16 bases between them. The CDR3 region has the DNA TGTGCCAGCAGCTTGGCCGGAGCTAGTATTGGAGATACGCAGTATTTT. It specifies CASSLAGASIGDTQYF.

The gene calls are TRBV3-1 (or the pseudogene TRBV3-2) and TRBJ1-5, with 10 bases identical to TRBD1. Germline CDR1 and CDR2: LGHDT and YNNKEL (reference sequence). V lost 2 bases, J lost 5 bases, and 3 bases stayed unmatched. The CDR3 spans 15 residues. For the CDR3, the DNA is TGTGCCAGCAGCCAATCCGGGACAGGGGATCAGCCCCAGCATTTT. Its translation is CASSQSGTGDQPQHF.

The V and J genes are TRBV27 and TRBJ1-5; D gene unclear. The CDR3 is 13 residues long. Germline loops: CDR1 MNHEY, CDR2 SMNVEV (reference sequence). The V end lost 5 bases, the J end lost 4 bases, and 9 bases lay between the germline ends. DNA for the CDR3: TGTGCCAGCAGTCCAGGTTATAATCAGCCCCAGCATTTT. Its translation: CASSPGYNQPQHF.